These T cell receptor beta chains were read from a single sample in a study of cytomegalovirus exposure and HLA in healthy donors. Measured with immunoSEQ multiplex PCR; TCRdb has only the in-frame clones, and not every one. The table includes about 220,000 clones, about 70% detected once. Material: PBMCs. These receptor sequences come from a woman aged 25-40 years in good health and CMV-seronegative. The CDR3 runs from the conserved cysteine through the conserved F or W. Each record gives: clone size, J gene, V gene, D gene, CDR3 protein, CDR3 DNA. A D gene is named only where the DNA matches it firmly. Only part of the rows carry a size: once, few, many, or a class if the clone is expanded.

-,TRBJ1-2,TRBV4-1,TRBD1,CASSQGTGVNYGYTF,TGCGCCAGCAGCCAAGGTACAGGGGTCAACTATGGCTACACCTTC
few,TRBJ1-4,TRBV7-6,TRBD1,CASSSTGATNEKLFF,TGTGCCAGCAGCTCTACAGGGGCTACTAATGAAAAACTGTTTTTT
-,TRBJ2-4,TRBV5-1,TRBD1,CASSLLDRDIQYF,TGCGCCAGCAGCTTGCTAGACAGGGACATTCAGTACTTC
-,TRBJ2-5,TRBV28,-,CASSLSGGQETQYF,TGTGCCAGCAGTTTATCCGGGGGACAAGAGACCCAGTACTTC
-,TRBJ2-3,TRBV6-6,TRBD2,CASSYAGGTDTQYF,TGTGCCAGCAGTTATGCGGGGGGCACAGATACGCAGTATTTT
-,TRBJ1-3,TRBV25-1,TRBD1,CASSWGTGAGGNTIYF,TGTGCCAGCAGTTGGGGGACAGGCGCCGGTGGAAACACCATATATTTT
-,TRBJ2-2,TRBV9,TRBD2,CASSVGTGTKNTGELFF,TGTGCCAGCAGCGTAGGGACGGGGACTAAGAACACCGGGGAGCTGTTTTTT
-,TRBJ1-1,TRBV2,-,CASHEQGGTEAFF,TGTGCCAGCCACGAGCAGGGTGGCACTGAAGCTTTCTTT
-,TRBJ1-1,TRBV19,TRBD1,CASSAGQAEAFF,TGTGCCAGTAGTGCGGGACAGGCTGAAGCTTTCTTT
-,TRBJ2-7,TRBV13,TRBD2,CASSPQAGVVPPHEQYF,TGTGCCAGCAGCCCCCAAGCGGGGGTGGTCCCCCCCCACGAGCAGTACTTC
once,TRBJ2-5,TRBV7-9,TRBD2,CASSQSGRAETQYF,TGTGCCAGCAGCCAAAGCGGGAGGGCCGAGACCCAGTACTTC
-,TRBJ2-1,TRBV6-1,TRBD2,CASSVLAGTNNEQFF,TGTGCCAGCAGTGTACTAGCGGGGACTAACAATGAGCAGTTCTTC
-,TRBJ2-2,TRBV9,TRBD2,CASSKGLAGGRTGELFF,TGTGCCAGCAGCAAGGGGCTAGCGGGAGGCCGAACCGGGGAGCTGTTTTTT
-,TRBJ1-3,TRBV5-1,-,CASRAFTGSSGNTIYF,TGCGCCAGCAGAGCCTTCACAGGGTCCTCTGGAAACACCATATATTTT
few,TRBJ1-2,TRBV5-1,-,CASSLAGEYGYTF,TGCGCCAGCAGCTTGGCCGGGGAGTATGGCTACACCTTC
once,TRBJ1-1,TRBV7-9,TRBD1,CASSFGTANTEAFF,TGTGCCAGCAGCTTCGGGACAGCGAACACTGAAGCTTTCTTT
-,TRBJ1-2,TRBV18,TRBD1,CASSPGQGRYGYTF,TGTGCCAGCTCACCTGGACAGGGACGCTATGGCTACACCTTC
-,TRBJ2-1,TRBV27,-,CASTPGTGVASGGFNEQFF,TGTGCCAGCACACCCGGGACAGGGGTTGCTAGCGGGGGTTTTAATGAGCAGTTCTTC
-,TRBJ1-6,TRBV4-1,-,CASSPFPWRSSYNSPLHF,TGCGCCAGCAGCCCCTTCCCTTGGAGGAGCTCCTATAATTCACCCCTCCACTTT
-,TRBJ1-1,TRBV7-9,-,CASSLDIMGRAFF,TGTGCCAGCAGCTTAGACATTATGGGGCGAGCTTTCTTT
-,TRBJ2-2,TRBV7-9,TRBD2,CASSSLAGVTGELFF,TGTGCCAGCAGCTCTCTAGCGGGGGTCACCGGGGAGCTGTTTTTT
-,TRBJ1-2,TRBV6-4,TRBD1,CATQGVDGYTF,TGTGCCACGCAGGGGGTAGATGGCTACACCTTC